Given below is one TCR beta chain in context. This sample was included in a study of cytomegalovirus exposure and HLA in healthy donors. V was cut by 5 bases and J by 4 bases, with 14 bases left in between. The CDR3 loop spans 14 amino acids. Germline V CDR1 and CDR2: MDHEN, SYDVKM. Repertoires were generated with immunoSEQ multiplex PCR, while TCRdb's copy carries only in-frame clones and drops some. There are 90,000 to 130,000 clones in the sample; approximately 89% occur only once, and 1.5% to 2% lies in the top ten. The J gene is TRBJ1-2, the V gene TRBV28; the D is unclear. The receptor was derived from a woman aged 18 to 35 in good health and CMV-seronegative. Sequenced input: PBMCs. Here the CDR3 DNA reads TGTGCCAGCAGTCCGACCGGGGAAGCCTATGGCTACACCTTC. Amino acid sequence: CASSPTGEAYGYTF.